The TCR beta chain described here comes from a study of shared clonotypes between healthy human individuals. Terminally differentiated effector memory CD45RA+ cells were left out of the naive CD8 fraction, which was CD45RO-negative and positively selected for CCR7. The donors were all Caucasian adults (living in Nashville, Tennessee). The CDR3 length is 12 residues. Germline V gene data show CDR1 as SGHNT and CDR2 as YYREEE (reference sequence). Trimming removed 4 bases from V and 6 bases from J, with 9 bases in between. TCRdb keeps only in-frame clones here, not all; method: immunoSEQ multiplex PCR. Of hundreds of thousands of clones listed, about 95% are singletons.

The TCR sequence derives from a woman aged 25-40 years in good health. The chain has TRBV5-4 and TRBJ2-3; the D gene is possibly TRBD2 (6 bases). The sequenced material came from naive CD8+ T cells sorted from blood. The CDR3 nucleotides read TGTGCCAGCAGCCCCGGAGGGGATACGCAGTATTTT. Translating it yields CASSPGGDTQYF.